The clone carrying this T cell receptor (beta chain) has a count of ten or more. Its antigen is undetermined. The V end lost 5 bases, the J end lost 10 bases, and 18 bases lay between the germline ends. This CDR3 has 14 amino acids. The germline V gene has CDR1 SGHTA and CDR2 FQGNSA. This entry comes from a study of identical twins. Findings and limits, study-wide: Recombination models fit unrelated individuals' TCR alpha sharing but underestimated twins'. Cord blood beta clonotypes that were abundant carried fewer insertions, and memory repertoires showed no such trend. The authors noted that invariant MAIT and iNKT cells could partly confound zero-insertion analyses.

TCRdb re-derived calls from the 5' RACE reads in MiXCR, one entry per CDR3 protein. The sample contains hundreds of thousands of distinct CDR3 sequences, around 6% of which appear only once. The chain is built from TRBV7-2 and TRBJ2-1, with D perhaps being TRBD1 or TRBD2 (5 bases each). The source material was naive T cells sorted from blood. This clonotype was obtained from a man between 18 and 35 years old in good health. The CDR3 loop is CASSQGGGYREQFF. CDR3 nucleotides: TGTGCCAGCAGCCAGGGTGGAGGATACAGAGAGCAGTTCTTC.